The T cell receptor beta chain under discussion was sequenced for a study of blood T cells in healthy people across ages. The second PCR ran about 6 to 12 cycles with a sample-barcoded 5' primer and J-beta primers. TCRdb reanalysed the 5' RACE reads using MiXCR and keeps one entry per CDR3 protein. The sample shows about 800,000 distinct CDR3 sequences, 20% to 25% of them seen only once. The V gene's germline CDR1 is SGHTA and CDR2 FQGNSA. The CDR3 runs 15 residues. Trimming took off 8 bases at V and 4 bases at J, with 19 bases between the two ends. The same data also went into a second study, on T cells of mothers and their children. Per that paper: In this cohort, donors were three healthy Caucasian mothers plus their six children.

The sample was blood. The rearrangement joins TRBV7-2 to TRBJ2-3, with D perhaps TRBD1 or TRBD2 (6 bases each). The clonotype originates from a boy between 10 and 17 years old in good health. This CDR3 is CASGGGSLRADTQYF. CDR3 bases: TGTGCCAGCGGAGGGGGTTCACTCCGTGCAGATACGCAGTATTTT.